The 17 T cell receptor beta chains presented below share a single source sample, sequenced in a study of T cells in Graves' hyperthyroidism and ophthalmopathy. The source material, RNA transcripts, was used to amplify TCR beta CDR3 regions. First-round RT-PCR of the TCR CDR3 relied on the HTBI primer set. TCRdb itself ran the multiplex PCR reads through MiXCR, one entry per CDR3 protein. Among under 400,000 distinct CDR3 sequences listed, 14% were seen once. The source material was blood. The receptor set was obtained from a woman aged 60-70 years with Graves' hyperthyroidism.

This clonotype came up many times. V and J are TRBV20-1 and TRBJ2-7; TRBD1 agrees at 12 bases. This CDR3 is built from 14 residues. Germline lookup yields CDR1 DFQATT and CDR2 SNEGSKA (reference sequence). V trimming: 4 bases; J trimming: 7 bases; junction bases outside the gene matches: 8. The CDR3 DNA sequence: TGCAGTGCTACGCTCGGGACAGGGGGCAGGGAGCAGTACTTC. Translating gives CSATLGTGGREQYF.

This clonotype was detected ten times or more. This chain's CDR3 is CASSESTGGETQYF. DNA for the CDR3: TGTGCCAGCAGTGAAAGTACGGGCGGGGAGACCCAGTACTTC. The chain uses TRBV2 and TRBJ2-5, with D possibly TRBD2 on 5 matching bases. This CDR3 spans 14 amino acids. Per the germline V gene, CDR1 is SNHLY and CDR2 is FYNNEI. The V gene lost 2 bases and the J gene lost 5 bases, with 12 bases spanning the gap.

With respect to this clonotype: A read error may account for a junction end that differs from germline. The chain employs TRBV11-2 and TRBJ2-7; TRBD2 is a possible D gene (6 bases). The CDR3 has 15 amino acids. Germline V gives CDR1 SGHAT, CDR2 FQNNGV. CDR3 coding DNA: TGTGCCAGCAGTTTAGGAGGGACCAGGTCCTACGAGCAGTACTTC. Its protein product is CASSLGGTRSYEQYF.

In its sample, this clonotype was seen a few times. The gene calls are TRBV29-1 and TRBJ2-7; the D gene is possibly TRBD2 (6 bases). Germline V gene lookup returns CDR1 SQVTM and CDR2 ANQGSEA. This CDR3 comprises 12 residues. The ends were cut back, 4 bases at V and 5 bases at J, with 12 bases in the middle. CDR3 sequence: CSVAEGSNEQYF. Here the CDR3 DNA reads TGCAGCGTTGCGGAGGGGAGCAACGAGCAGTACTTC.

In this sample, this clonotype turned up many times. This chain uses TRBV2 with TRBJ2-5; 8 nucleotides line up with TRBD1. Trimming took 6 bases from V and 4 from J; bases not matched to a gene: 1. CDR3 length equals 12 residues. Germline V gene data show CDR1 as SNHLY and CDR2 as FYNNEI. The CDR3 loop reads CASSRGPETQYF. The CDR3 DNA is TGTGCCAGCAGCAGGGGGCCAGAGACCCAGTACTTC.

Remarks on this clonotype: A much bigger clone sits one base away, suggesting this may be a read error. The chain employs TRBV24-1 and TRBJ2-5; a weak D match, TRBD2 (5 bases). This CDR3 is built from 14 residues. The germline V gene encodes CDR1 KGHDR and CDR2 SFDVKD. The CDR3 sequence: CATSDSGREETRYF. CDR3 sequence (DNA): TGTGCCACCAGTGATTCGGGAAGGGAAGAGACCCGGTACTTC.

This clonotype was picked up many times. The rearrangement links TRBV7-2 to TRBJ2-1; D is perhaps TRBD2 (6 bases). Per the germline V gene, CDR1 is SGHTA and CDR2 is FQGNSA. The CDR3 sequence is 14 residues long. Trimming pared 4 bases from V and 4 bases from J, leaving 11 bases between. DNA of the CDR3: TGTGCCAGCAGCTCTCCACGGGGGTACAATGAGCAGTTCTTC. Its protein is CASSSPRGYNEQFF.

This chain uses TRBV6-1 with TRBJ2-6, with D unresolved. V shed 7 bases and J shed 1 base, with 2 bases lying between them. The CDR3 has 12 residues. Germline assignment: CDR1 MNHNS and CDR2 SASEGT. CDR3 residues: CASKSGANVLTF. Written as DNA, the CDR3 is TGTGCCAGCAAGTCTGGGGCCAACGTCCTGACTTTC.

This clonotype came up many times. CDR3 residues: CASSSPLAEQYF. CDR3 coding DNA: TGTGCCAGCAGCTCCCCGTTAGCTGAGCAGTACTTC. V and J are TRBV3-1 and TRBJ2-7; D call uncertain. Looked up from germline, CDR1 is LGHDT and CDR2 is YNNKEL (reference sequence). Deletions cut 5 bases from V and 7 bases from J, with 12 bases between. The CDR3 sequence is 12 residues long.

This clonotype was seen ten or more times. The chain joins TRBV7-6 to TRBJ2-1; D may be TRBD2 (5 bases). This CDR3 region has 14 residues. V lost 6 bases, J lost 1 base, and 10 bases lay in between. CDR1 SGHVS and CDR2 FNYEAQ come from the germline V gene. CDR3 protein: CASRKDSSYNEQFF. The DNA for the CDR3 is TGTGCCAGCAGGAAGGACTCATCCTACAATGAGCAGTTCTTC.

This clonotype has at least ten counts. The rearrangement joins TRBV9 to TRBJ2-1; D is tentatively TRBD1 or TRBD2 (6 bases each). V lost 3 bases and J 4 bases, leaving 14 bases between the germline ends. The V gene's germline CDR1 is SGDLS and CDR2 YYNGEE. The CDR3 consists of 15 residues. The CDR3: CASSAQVGGYNEQFF. CDR3 nucleotide sequence: TGTGCCAGCAGCGCTCAAGTAGGGGGGTACAATGAGCAGTTCTTC.

The chain combines TRBV19 with TRBJ1-1; weak D call: TRBD1 (6 bases). The CDR3 loop spans 17 amino acids. The V end was cut by 7 bases, the J end by 1 base, with 22 bases between. The germline CDR1 and CDR2 sequences are LNHDA and SQIVND (reference sequence). The CDR3 sequence is CASTPPGWRGGNTEAFF. CDR3 nucleotide sequence: TGTGCCAGTACCCCCCCTGGGTGGAGGGGGGGGAACACTGAAGCTTTCTTT.

This clonotype was seen repeatedly, ten times or more. The rearrangement links TRBV18 to TRBJ2-7; 7 bases match TRBD2. V gave up 6 bases and J gave up 6 bases; unmatched junction bases: 5. The CDR3 length is 12 residues. Germline assignment: CDR1 KGHSH and CDR2 LQKENI. CDR3 amino acids: CASSPGGGEQYF. CDR3 nucleotides: TGTGCCAGCTCGCCTGGGGGGGGCGAGCAGTACTTC.

The sample holds many counts of this clonotype. The rearrangement links TRBV7-9 to TRBJ2-7; D gene ambiguous. The germline CDR1 and CDR2 sequences are SEHNR and FQNEAQ (reference sequence). The V end lost 5 bases, the J end lost 3 bases, and 8 bases lay between the germline ends. The CDR3 is 12 amino acids. The CDR3 sequence: CASSRSGYEQYF. CDR3 DNA sequence: TGTGCCAGCAGCAGGAGTGGCTACGAGCAGTACTTC. Supplemented by reference TRBV7-9 and TRBJ2-7, the full variable domain reads DTGVSQNPRHKITKRGQNVTFRCDPISEHNRLYWYRQTLGQGPEFLTYFQNEAQLEKSRLLSDRFSAERPKGSFSTLEIQRTEQGDSAMYLCASSRSGYEQYFGPGTRLTVT.

This clonotype was detected ten times or more. The V call is TRBV27, the J call TRBJ2-1; a possible D gene is TRBD1 (6 bases). The germline V and J ends were trimmed by 7 bases and 7 bases, with 17 bases remaining between them. The CDR3 contains 14 residues. CDR1 and CDR2 (germline): MNHEY, SMNVEV (reference sequence). The CDR3 loop reads CASIKRGFRNEQFF. CDR3 DNA: TGTGCCAGCATCAAAAGGGGGTTCAGGAATGAGCAGTTCTTC.

This clonotype has a count of ten or more. The rearrangement links TRBV27 to TRBJ2-3, with 12 positions matching TRBD2. J lost 5 bases, V lost 10 bases, and 4 bases had no gene match. The CDR3 has 13 residues. CDR1 and CDR2 from the germline V gene are MNHEY and SMNVEV (reference sequence). DNA of the CDR3: TGTGCCACCCAACTAGCGGGGGGAGATACGCAGTATTTT. This gives the protein CATQLAGGDTQYF.

This clonotype was seen ten or more times. The genes are TRBV20-1 and TRBJ2-3; 12 bases align to TRBD2. Looked up from germline, CDR1 is DFQATT and CDR2 is SNEGSKA (reference sequence). The CDR3 length is 17 residues. V was pared by 2 bases and J by 5 bases, with 11 bases of the junction left unmatched. The CDR3 DNA sequence: TGCAGTGCTAGACCAAACGGACTAGCGGGAAGACTAGATACGCAGTATTTT. It yields the protein CSARPNGLAGRLDTQYF.